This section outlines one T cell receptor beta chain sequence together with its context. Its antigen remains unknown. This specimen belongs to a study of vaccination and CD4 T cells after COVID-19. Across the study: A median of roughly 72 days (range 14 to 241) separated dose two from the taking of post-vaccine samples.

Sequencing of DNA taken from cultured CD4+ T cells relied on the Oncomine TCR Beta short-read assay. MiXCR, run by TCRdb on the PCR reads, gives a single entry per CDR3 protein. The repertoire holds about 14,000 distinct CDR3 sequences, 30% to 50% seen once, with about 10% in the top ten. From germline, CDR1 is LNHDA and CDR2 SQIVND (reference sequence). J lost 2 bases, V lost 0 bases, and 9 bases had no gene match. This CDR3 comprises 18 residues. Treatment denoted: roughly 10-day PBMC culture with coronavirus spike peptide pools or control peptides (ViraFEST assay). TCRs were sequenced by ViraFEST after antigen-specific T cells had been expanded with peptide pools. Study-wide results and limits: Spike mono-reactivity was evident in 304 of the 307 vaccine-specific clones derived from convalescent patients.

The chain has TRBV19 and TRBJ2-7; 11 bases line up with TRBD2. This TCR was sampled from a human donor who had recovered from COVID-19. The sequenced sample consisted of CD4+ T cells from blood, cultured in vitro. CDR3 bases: TGTGCCAGTAGTATAGAGGGACCGGGACTAGCGGCCGCCTACGAGCAGTACTTC. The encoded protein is CASSIEGPGLAAAYEQYF.